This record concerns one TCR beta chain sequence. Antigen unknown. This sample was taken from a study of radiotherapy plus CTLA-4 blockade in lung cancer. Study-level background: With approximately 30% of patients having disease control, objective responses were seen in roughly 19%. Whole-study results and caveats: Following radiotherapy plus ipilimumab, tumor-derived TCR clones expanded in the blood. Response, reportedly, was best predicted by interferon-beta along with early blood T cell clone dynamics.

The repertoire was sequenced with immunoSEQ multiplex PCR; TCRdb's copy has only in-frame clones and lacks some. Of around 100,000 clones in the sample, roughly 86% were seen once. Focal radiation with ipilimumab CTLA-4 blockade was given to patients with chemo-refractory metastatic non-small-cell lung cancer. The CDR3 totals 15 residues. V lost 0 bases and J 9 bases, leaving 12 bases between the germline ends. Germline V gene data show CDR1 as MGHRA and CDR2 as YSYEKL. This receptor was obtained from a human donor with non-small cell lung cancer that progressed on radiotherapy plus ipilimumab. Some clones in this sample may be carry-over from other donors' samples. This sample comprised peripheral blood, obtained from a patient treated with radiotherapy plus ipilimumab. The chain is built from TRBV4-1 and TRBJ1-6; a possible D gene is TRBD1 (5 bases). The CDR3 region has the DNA TGCGCCAGCAGCCAAGAGGCAGGGCTAGGTTCACCCCTCCACTTT. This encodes CASSQEAGLGSPLHF.